These 20 T cell receptor beta chains were all obtained from the same sample, sequenced in a study of cytomegalovirus exposure and HLA in healthy donors. Clones were sequenced by immunoSEQ multiplex PCR, and TCRdb holds only the in-frame ones, with some missing. The table shows fewer than 350,000 clones, with roughly 88% occurring only once. The sample taken for sequencing was PBMCs. Receptor source: a woman aged 18 to 35 in good health and CMV-seronegative.

This clone was counted only a few times. The chain is built from TRBV30 and TRBJ1-2; TRBD1 might be the D (5 bases). Trimming cost V 1 base and J 4 bases, with 10 bases left between them. The CDR3 runs 13 residues. In germline, CDR1 is GTSNPN, CDR2 SVGIG (reference sequence). CDR3 sequence (DNA): TGTGCCTGGAGTGAAACAGGACCCTATGGCTACACCTTC. This encodes CAWSETGPYGYTF. Together with reference TRBV30 and TRBJ1-2, the CDR3 gives the full variable domain: SQTIHQWPATLVQPVGSPLSLECTVEGTSNPNLYWYRQAAGRGLQLLFYSVGIGQISSEVPQNLSASRPQDRQFILSSKKLLLSDSGFYLCAWSETGPYGYTFGSGTRLTVV.

CDR3 bases: TGCGCCAGCAGCCAGAAGACTGCAACTAATGAAAAACTGTTTTTT. This encodes CASSQKTATNEKLFF. The chain has TRBV4-1 and TRBJ1-4, with D unresolved. Trimming stripped 3 bases from V and 0 bases from J, with 8 bases between. The CDR3 is made up of 15 amino acids. Germline assignment: CDR1 MGHRA and CDR2 YSYEKL.

By frequency in the sample, this clone is medium-sized (0.01 to 0.1%). The chain employs TRBV6-4 and TRBJ2-1; 9 nucleotides agree with TRBD2. Germline V lookup: CDR1 MRHNA, CDR2 SNTAGT. V shed 6 bases and J 5 bases; nucleotides not matched to a gene: 5. This CDR3 comprises 14 residues. Written as DNA, the CDR3 is TGTGCCAGCAGGGAGCGGGAGGAAAACAATGAGCAGTTCTTC. Its translation is CASREREENNEQFF.

This chain uses TRBV7-2 with TRBJ2-5; TRBD2 matches at 7 bases. Germline-derived CDR1 and CDR2 are SGHTA and FQGNSA. V shed 1 base and J 5 bases; nucleotides not matched to a gene: 10. This CDR3 spans 16 amino acids. CDR3: CASSLVGRGDGETQYF. The CDR3 coding sequence is TGTGCCAGCAGCTTAGTAGGGAGGGGTGATGGGGAGACCCAGTACTTC. The whole variable domain, filled in from reference TRBV7-2 and TRBJ2-5, reads GAGVSQSPSNKVTEKGKDVELRCDPISGHTALYWYRQSLGQGLEFLIYFQGNSAPDKSGLPSDRFSAERTGGSVSTLTIQRTQQEDSAVYLCASSLVGRGDGETQYFGPGTRLLVL.

In this sample, this clone turned up a few times. This CDR3 reads CASSLSSGRYNSPLHF. In DNA, the CDR3 is TGTGCCAGCAGTTTATCGTCAGGGCGCTATAATTCACCCCTCCACTTT. The chain has TRBV27 and TRBJ1-6; D perhaps matches TRBD1 (5 bases). The CDR3 loop spans 16 amino acids. Germline loops: CDR1 MNHEY, CDR2 SMNVEV (reference sequence). The ends were cut back, 0 bases at V and 3 bases at J, with 9 bases in the middle.

The V call is TRBV4-3, the J call TRBJ2-3, with TRBD2 identical over 9 bases. V was pared by 0 bases and J by 4 bases, with 14 bases of the junction left unmatched. This CDR3 is built from 19 residues. Germline CDR1 and CDR2: LGHNA and YSLEER. Here the CDR3 reads CASSQDRVGASGIADTQYF. The CDR3 DNA follows: TGCGCCAGCAGCCAAGATCGTGTTGGGGCTAGCGGGATCGCAGATACGCAGTATTTT.

The V and J genes are TRBV4-1 and TRBJ1-1; 7 bases align to TRBD1. CDR3 length: 15 amino acids. CDR1 MGHRA and CDR2 YSYEKL come from the germline V gene. V lost 0 bases, J lost 1 base, and 2 bases stayed unmatched. The CDR3 DNA reads as TGCGCCAGCAGCCAAGATGGGACAGCGAACACTGAAGCTTTCTTT. Amino acids: CASSQDGTANTEAFF.

The chain joins TRBV28 to TRBJ1-2; a weak D match, TRBD1 (5 bases). Germline CDR1 is MDHEN and CDR2 is SYDVKM. V was cut by 7 bases and J by 2 bases, with 20 bases left in between. The CDR3 is 16 residues long. The DNA for the CDR3 is TGTGCCAGCAAGCGGGGGGACGCTCCCCAAAACTATGGCTACACCTTC. Its translation: CASKRGDAPQNYGYTF.

The count of this clone is one. This chain uses TRBV28 with TRBJ2-2; D unclear. Germline V gene lookup returns CDR1 MDHEN and CDR2 SYDVKM. Between the trimmed V and J ends, which lost 10 bases and 6 bases, there was a span of 12 bases. There are 12 residues in the CDR3. The CDR3 bases are TGTGCCACTGAGAGAGGATCCGGGGAGCTGTTTTTT. This encodes CATERGSGELFF.

The chain employs TRBV5-1 and TRBJ2-7; 9 nucleotides match TRBD1. The junction had 9 bases not matched to a gene; V was cut back by 5 bases and J by 3 bases. The CDR3 has 15 amino acids. CDR1 is SGHRS, CDR2 YFSETQ, per germline. The CDR3 protein is CASRDFGTGNYEQYF. The CDR3 nucleotides read TGCGCCAGCAGGGACTTCGGGACAGGGAACTACGAGCAGTACTTC.

This chain joins TRBV2 and TRBJ1-2; TRBD1 matches at 7 bases. CDR1 is SNHLY and CDR2 is FYNNEI in the germline V gene. V trimming: 10 bases; J trimming: 8 bases; junction bases outside the gene matches: 22. The CDR3 loop spans 16 amino acids. CDR3 amino acids: CANQSPLATGSQGYTF. CDR3 nucleotide sequence: TGTGCCAATCAATCCCCCCTAGCGACAGGGAGTCAAGGCTACACCTTC. Using reference TRBV2 and TRBJ1-2 for the parts outside the CDR3, the full variable domain is EPEVTQTPSHQVTQMGQEVILRCVPISNHLYFYWYRQILGQKVEFLVSFYNNEISEKSEIFDDQFSVERPDGSNFTLKIRSTKLEDSAMYFCANQSPLATGSQGYTFGSGTRLTVV.

The genes are TRBV9 and TRBJ2-1; TRBD2 agrees at 12 bases. The CDR3 length is 16 residues. CDR1 is SGDLS, CDR2 YYNGEE, per germline. V trimming: 4 bases; J trimming: 3 bases; junction bases outside the gene matches: 5. The CDR3 reads CASSIRTSGIYNEQFF. CDR3 DNA sequence: TGTGCCAGCAGCATCCGGACTAGCGGGATCTACAATGAGCAGTTCTTC. Complete variable domain (other parts from reference TRBV9 and TRBJ2-1): DSGVTQTPKHLITATGQRVTLRCSPRSGDLSVYWYQQSLDQGLQFLIQYYNGEERAKGNILERFSAQQFPDLHSELNLSSLELGDSALYFCASSIRTSGIYNEQFFGPGTRLTVL.

The J gene is TRBJ2-7, the V gene TRBV27, with 9 bases fitting TRBD2. The germline V gene has CDR1 MNHEY and CDR2 SMNVEV (reference sequence). The CDR3 extends over 15 amino acids. V shed 2 bases, J shed 2 bases, and the junction held 4 bases outside the gene matches. In nucleotides, the CDR3 is TGTGCCAGCAGTTTACTAGCGGGGCAGCCCTACGAGCAGTACTTC. Its protein product is CASSLLAGQPYEQYF.

The chain has TRBV10-2 and TRBJ2-2; 10 nucleotides align to TRBD2. CDR3 length: 16 amino acids. Germline V gene sequence: CDR1 WSHSY, CDR2 SAAADI. V gave up 6 bases and J gave up 6 bases; unmatched junction bases: 10. This CDR3 is CASRDLGSGRAGELFF. CDR3 nucleotides: TGCGCCAGCAGGGACCTGGGGAGCGGGAGGGCCGGGGAGCTGTTTTTT.

Only a few counts were recorded for this clone. Different DNA sequences within this sample yield the same CDR3. This chain connects TRBV7-9 to TRBJ1-2; no reliable D call. Trimming pared 3 bases from V and 3 bases from J, leaving 5 bases between. Germline CDR1 SEHNR, CDR2 FQNEAQ (reference sequence). CDR3 length equals 12 residues. CDR3 nucleotide sequence: TGTGCCAGCAGCTTGGGCGACTATGGCTACACCTTC. It yields the protein CASSLGDYGYTF.

V usage is TRBV27 and J usage is TRBJ1-1, with D unclear. The CDR3 covers 13 residues. Germline V gives CDR1 MNHEY, CDR2 SMNVEV (reference sequence). V lost 2 bases and J lost 2, with 6 bases in between. The CDR3 loop is CASSLGANTEAFF. The CDR3, as DNA: TGTGCCAGCAGTTTAGGAGCAAACACTGAAGCTTTCTTT.

This clone appeared a few times. The chain is built from TRBV7-3 and TRBJ2-7; no reliable D call. Trimming shortened V by 5 bases and J by 0 bases, and 11 bases separated the two germline ends. Germline lookup yields CDR1 SGHTA and CDR2 FQGTGA. The CDR3 totals 14 residues. CDR3 DNA sequence: TGTGCCAGCAGCCCTGGCCACCGCTCCTACGAGCAGTACTTC. Translating gives CASSPGHRSYEQYF.

The CDR3 nucleotides read TGTGCCAGCAGCGTCATGTCCTACGAGCAGTACTTC. Protein: CASSVMSYEQYF. The chain joins TRBV7-2 to TRBJ2-7, with D unclear. Germline CDR1 reads SGHTA; CDR2 reads FQGNSA. This CDR3 comprises 12 residues. Trimming took 5 bases from V and 1 from J, leaving 6 bases between them.

The chain combines TRBV19 with TRBJ2-2; 8 bases fit TRBD2. V lost 10 bases to trimming and J lost 7 bases; unmatched junction nucleotides: 17. The CDR3 consists of 16 residues. Germline V gives CDR1 LNHDA, CDR2 SQIVND (reference sequence). CDR3 protein: CATGPPAGGVGGELFF. The CDR3 bases are TGTGCCACCGGCCCACCCGCGGGAGGAGTCGGCGGGGAGCTGTTTTTT.

The V and J genes are TRBV7-9 and TRBJ1-2; 7 bases agree with TRBD1. The junction had 13 bases not matched to a gene; V was cut back by 5 bases and J by 4 bases. Germline-derived CDR1 and CDR2 are SEHNR and FQNEAQ (reference sequence). The CDR3 covers 16 residues. The CDR3: CASSDPRDSTTYGYTF. DNA of the CDR3: TGTGCCAGCAGCGACCCCCGGGACAGCACCACCTATGGCTACACCTTC.